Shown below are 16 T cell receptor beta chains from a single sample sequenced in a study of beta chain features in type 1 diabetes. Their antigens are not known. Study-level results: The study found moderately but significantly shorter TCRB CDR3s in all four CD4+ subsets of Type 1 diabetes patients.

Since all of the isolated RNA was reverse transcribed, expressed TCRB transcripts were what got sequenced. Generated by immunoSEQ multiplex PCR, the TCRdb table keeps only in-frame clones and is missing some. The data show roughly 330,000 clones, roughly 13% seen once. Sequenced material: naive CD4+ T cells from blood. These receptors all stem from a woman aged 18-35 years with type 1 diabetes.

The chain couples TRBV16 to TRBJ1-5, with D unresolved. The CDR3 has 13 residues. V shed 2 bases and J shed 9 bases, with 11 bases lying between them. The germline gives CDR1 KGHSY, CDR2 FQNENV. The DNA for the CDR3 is TGTGCCAGCAGCCAAGCGATTTTCCCGCCCCAGCATTTT. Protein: CASSQAIFPPQHF.

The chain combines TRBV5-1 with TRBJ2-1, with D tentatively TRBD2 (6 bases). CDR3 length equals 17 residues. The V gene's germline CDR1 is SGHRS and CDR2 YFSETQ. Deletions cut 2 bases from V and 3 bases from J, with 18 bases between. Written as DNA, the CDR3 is TGCGCCAGCAGCTTTTCGAGCGGGCGCTCCGGCTACAATGAGCAGTTCTTC. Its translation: CASSFSSGRSGYNEQFF.

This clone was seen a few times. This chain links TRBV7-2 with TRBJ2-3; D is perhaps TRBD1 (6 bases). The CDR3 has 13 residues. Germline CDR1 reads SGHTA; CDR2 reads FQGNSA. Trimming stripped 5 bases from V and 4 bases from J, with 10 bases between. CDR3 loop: CASSPQGADTQYF. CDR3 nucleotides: TGTGCCAGCAGCCCACAGGGTGCAGATACGCAGTATTTT.

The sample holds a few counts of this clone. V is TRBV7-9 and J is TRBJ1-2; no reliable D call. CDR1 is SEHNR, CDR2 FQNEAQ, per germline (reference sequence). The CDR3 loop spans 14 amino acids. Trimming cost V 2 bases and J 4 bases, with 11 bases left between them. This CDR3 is CASSLLGGGYGYTF. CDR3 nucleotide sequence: TGTGCCAGCAGCTTACTGGGAGGTGGCTATGGCTACACCTTC.

The CDR3 loop is CASSTPGDTEAFF. In DNA, the CDR3 is TGTGCCAGCAGCACCCCAGGGGACACTGAAGCTTTCTTT. The chain uses TRBV5-4 and TRBJ1-1, with D tentatively TRBD1 (6 bases). This CDR3 is 13 amino acids long. Looked up from germline, CDR1 is SGHNT and CDR2 is YYREEE (reference sequence). Deletions cut 4 bases from V and 3 bases from J, with 10 bases between.

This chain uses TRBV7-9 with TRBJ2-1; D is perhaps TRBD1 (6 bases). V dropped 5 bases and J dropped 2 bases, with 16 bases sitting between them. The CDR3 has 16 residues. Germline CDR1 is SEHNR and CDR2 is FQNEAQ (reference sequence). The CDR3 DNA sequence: TGTGCCAGCAGCCAAGGTGGGGGACAAGCCTACAATGAGCAGTTCTTC. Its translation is CASSQGGGQAYNEQFF.

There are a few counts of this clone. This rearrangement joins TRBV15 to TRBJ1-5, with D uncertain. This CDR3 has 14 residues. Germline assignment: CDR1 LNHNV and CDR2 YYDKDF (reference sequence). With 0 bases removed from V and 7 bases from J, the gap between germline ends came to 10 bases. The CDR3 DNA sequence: TGTGCCACCAGCAGAGATCGGGGAAGGCAGCCCCAGCATTTT. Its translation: CATSRDRGRQPQHF. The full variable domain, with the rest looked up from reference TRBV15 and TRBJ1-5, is DAMVIQNPRYQVTQFGKPVTLSCSQTLNHNVMYWYQQKSSQAPKLLFHYYDKDFNNEADTPDNFQSRRPNTSFCFLDIRSPGLGDTAMYLCATSRDRGRQPQHFGDGTRLSIL.

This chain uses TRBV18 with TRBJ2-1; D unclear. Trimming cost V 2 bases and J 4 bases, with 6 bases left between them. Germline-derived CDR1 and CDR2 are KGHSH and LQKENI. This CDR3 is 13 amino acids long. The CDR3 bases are TGTGCCAGCTCACCAGAGCCGTACAATGAGCAGTTCTTC. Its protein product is CASSPEPYNEQFF. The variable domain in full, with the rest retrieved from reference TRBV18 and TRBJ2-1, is NAGVMQNPRHLVRRRGQEARLRCSPMKGHSHVYWYRQLPEEGLKFMVYLQKENIIDESGMPKERFSAEFPKEGPSILRIQQVVRGDSAAYFCASSPEPYNEQFFGPGTRLTVL.

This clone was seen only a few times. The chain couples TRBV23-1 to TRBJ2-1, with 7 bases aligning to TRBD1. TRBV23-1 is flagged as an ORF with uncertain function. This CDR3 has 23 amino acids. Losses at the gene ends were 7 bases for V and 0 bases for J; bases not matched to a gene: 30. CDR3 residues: CASIRTGDYLAQGIRRSYNEQFF. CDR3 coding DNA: TGCGCCAGCATTCGGACAGGTGACTACCTAGCTCAAGGTATCCGTCGCTCCTACAATGAGCAGTTCTTC.

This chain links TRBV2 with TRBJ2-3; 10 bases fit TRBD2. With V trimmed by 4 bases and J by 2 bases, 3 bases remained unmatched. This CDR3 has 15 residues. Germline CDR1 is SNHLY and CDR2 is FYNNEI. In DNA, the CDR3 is TGTGCCAGCAGTGGTCTAGCGGGGGACACAGATACGCAGTATTTT. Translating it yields CASSGLAGDTDTQYF.

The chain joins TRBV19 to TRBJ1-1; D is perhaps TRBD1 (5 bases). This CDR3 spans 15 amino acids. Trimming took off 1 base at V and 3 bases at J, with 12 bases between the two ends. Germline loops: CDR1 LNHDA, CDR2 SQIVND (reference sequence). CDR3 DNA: TGTGCCAGTAGTATAGGGGGCAGTTTACACACTGAAGCTTTCTTT. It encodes CASSIGGSLHTEAFF.

The CDR3 here is CASSLGLAGVSSTDTQYF. The CDR3 bases are TGTGCCAGCAGCTTAGGACTAGCGGGAGTCTCTAGCACAGATACGCAGTATTTT. This chain uses TRBV7-2 with TRBJ2-3; TRBD2 matches 12 bases. With 1 base clipped from V and 0 bases from J, the junction kept 5 bases outside the gene matches. This CDR3 is built from 18 residues. Germline-derived CDR1 and CDR2 are SGHTA and FQGNSA.

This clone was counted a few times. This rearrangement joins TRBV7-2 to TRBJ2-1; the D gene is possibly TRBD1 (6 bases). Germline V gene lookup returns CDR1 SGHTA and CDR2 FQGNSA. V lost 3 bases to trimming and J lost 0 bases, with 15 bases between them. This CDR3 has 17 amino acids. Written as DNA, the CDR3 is TGTGCCAGCAGCTTCAGCAGGGGTATAAACTCCTACAATGAGCAGTTCTTC. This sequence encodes CASSFSRGINSYNEQFF.

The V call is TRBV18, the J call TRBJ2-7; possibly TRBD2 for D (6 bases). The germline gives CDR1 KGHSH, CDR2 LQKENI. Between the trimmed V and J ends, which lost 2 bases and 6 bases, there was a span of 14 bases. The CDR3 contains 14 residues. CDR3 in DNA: TGTGCCAGCTCACCAAGGCCACTAGCTGGCGAGCAGTACGTC. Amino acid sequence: CASSPRPLAGEQYV.

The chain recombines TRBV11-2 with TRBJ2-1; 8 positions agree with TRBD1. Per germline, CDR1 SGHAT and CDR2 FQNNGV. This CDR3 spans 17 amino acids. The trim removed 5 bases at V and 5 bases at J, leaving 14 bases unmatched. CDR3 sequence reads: CASSLRHGQGRDNEQFF. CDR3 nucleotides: TGTGCCAGCAGCCTCCGACATGGACAGGGAAGGGACAATGAGCAGTTCTTC.

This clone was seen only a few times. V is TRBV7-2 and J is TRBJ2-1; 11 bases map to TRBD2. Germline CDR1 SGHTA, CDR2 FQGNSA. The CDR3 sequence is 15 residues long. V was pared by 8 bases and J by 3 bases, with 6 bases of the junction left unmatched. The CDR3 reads CASARLAGLYNEQFF. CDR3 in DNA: TGTGCCAGCGCCAGACTAGCGGGACTCTACAATGAGCAGTTCTTC.